This T cell receptor (beta chain) is from a study of T-cell memory formation after mild COVID-19. Study information: Clusters were largely donor specific. Regarding the study as a whole: Cross-reactive memory appears to have joined, as suggested by some responding clones showing up in pre-infection memory. CD4+ clones that contracted lay mainly in CM and EM; CD8+ ones lay in EMRA.

TCRdb fed the 5' RACE reads into MiXCR, producing one record per CDR3 protein. This sample has roughly 480,000 distinct CDR3 sequences, with 25% found just once. This clonotype was seen a few times. Its specificity is not known. Germline V CDR1 and CDR2: SGHDT, YYEEEE. Deletions cut 2 bases from V and 6 bases from J, with 12 bases between. CDR3 length: 13 amino acids. The sequenced material came from PBMCs or a T cell subset sorted from them (not recorded which). This TCR was recovered from an adult woman who had mild COVID-19 (a few samples of this study predate the infection). Cell type and time point are not known. The rearrangement uses TRBV5-6 and TRBJ2-7; no firm D call. The CDR3 nucleotides are TGTGCCAGCAGCTTCGGCTCGGATGGCGAGCAGTACTTC. This codes for CASSFGSDGEQYF. Filled out from reference TRBV5-6 and TRBJ2-7, the complete variable domain reads DAGVTQSPTHLIKTRGQQVTLRCSPKSGHDTVSWYQQALGQGPQFIFQYYEEEERQRGNFPDRFSGHQFPNYSSELNVNALLLGDSALYLCASSFGSDGEQYFGPGTRLTVT.